These T cell receptor beta chains were read from a single sample in a study of blood T cell repertoires in COVID-19. The method was immunoSEQ multiplex PCR; TCRdb's version includes in-frame clones alone and lacks a portion of them. The sample includes about 150,000 clones, approximately 85% seen only once; the top ten take around 2.7%. The sequenced sample consisted of peripheral blood. The receptor set was obtained from an elderly woman with COVID-19, enrolled during active disease. CDR3s include the opening cysteine and the closing phenylalanine or tryptophan. The order of the fields is clone size, J gene, D gene, V gene, CDR3 protein, CDR3 DNA. D genes are given only for firm matches. Clone size is not always given. Where it is, it says once, few, many or a class for expanded clones.

>few|TRBJ2-7|.|TRBV4-1
CASSQDFAAVSYEQYF
TGCGCCAGCAGCCAAGATTTTGCGGCAGTCTCCTACGAGCAGTACTTC
>.|TRBJ2-1|.|TRBV20-1
CSATGPDGQFF
TGCAGTGCTACCGGTCCCGATGGGCAGTTCTTC
>.|TRBJ2-5|.|TRBV9
CASSIRWGEETQYF
TGTGCCAGCAGCATTCGTTGGGGGGAAGAGACCCAGTACTTC
>.|TRBJ1-4|.|TRBV28
CASSLVTSEKLFF
TGTGCCAGCAGTTTAGTGACATCGGAAAAACTGTTTTTT
>.|TRBJ2-1|TRBD1|TRBV5-1
CASTGQGQFF
TGCGCCAGCACCGGACAGGGTCAGTTCTTC
>few|TRBJ1-3|.|TRBV5-1
CASSLGRGPHGNTIYF
TGCGCCAGCAGCTTGGGACGCGGGCCGCACGGAAACACCATATATTTT
>.|TRBJ1-2|TRBD1|TRBV28
CATTGAGGSYTF
TGTGCCACCACCGGGGCAGGGGGCTCTTACACCTTC
>.|TRBJ1-2|.|TRBV6-1
CASSELIGTLANYGYTF
TGTGCCAGCAGTGAACTGATCGGGACACTGGCTAACTATGGCTACACCTTC
>.|TRBJ2-5|.|TRBV5-8
CASSRAVRDQETQYF
TGTGCCAGCAGCCGAGCGGTTAGAGACCAAGAGACCCAGTACTTC
>.|TRBJ2-1|.|TRBV11-3
CASSPGSGNEQFF
TGTGCCAGCAGCCCAGGCTCCGGCAATGAGCAGTTCTTC
>.|TRBJ2-1|.|TRBV23-1
CASSQQGNEQFF
TGCGCCAGCAGTCAGCAGGGCAATGAGCAGTTCTTC
>.|TRBJ2-1|TRBD2|TRBV18
CASSPWGLAGNEQFF
TGTGCCAGCTCACCCTGGGGACTAGCAGGCAATGAGCAGTTCTTC
>.|TRBJ2-3|TRBD2|TRBV5-4
CASSHRLAGGKDTQYF
TGTGCCAGCAGCCATCGACTAGCGGGAGGGAAAGATACGCAGTATTTT
>once|TRBJ2-3|TRBD2|TRBV5-5
CASSLAIAGGTDTQYF
TGTGCCAGCAGCTTGGCGATAGCGGGGGGCACAGATACGCAGTATTTT
>.|TRBJ2-5|.|TRBV20-1
CSASQETQYF
TGCAGTGCTAGCCAGGAGACCCAGTACTTC
>.|TRBJ1-6|TRBD1|TRBV4-3
CASSQAAGGLVVPLHF
TGCGCCAGCAGCCAAGCAGCAGGGGGCCTCGTCGTCCCCCTCCACTTT
>once|TRBJ2-1|TRBD2|TRBV11-2
CASSLRGLAYNEQFF
TGTGCCAGCAGCTTAAGGGGACTAGCATACAATGAGCAGTTCTTC
>once|TRBJ2-2|TRBD1|TRBV7-3
CASSSRQGNTGELFF
TGTGCCAGCAGCTCCAGACAGGGGAACACCGGGGAGCTGTTTTTT
>.|TRBJ2-5|.|TRBV21-1
CASSPQTRQETQYF
TGTGCCAGCAGCCCCCAGACTCGCCAAGAGACCCAGTACTTC
>.|TRBJ1-4|TRBD1|TRBV18
CASSPTGGSEKLFF
TGTGCCAGCTCGCCCACAGGGGGATCAGAAAAACTGTTTTTT
>.|TRBJ2-7|.|TRBV21-1
CASSKALASGRFTTYEQYF
TGTGCCAGCAGCAAAGCGCTTGCTAGCGGGAGATTCACGACCTACGAGCAGTACTTC
>.|TRBJ2-1|.|TRBV5-1
CASSWSAGYYNEQFF
TGCGCCAGCAGCTGGTCGGCAGGGTACTACAATGAGCAGTTCTTC
>.|TRBJ1-5|.|TRBV3-1/TRBV3-2
CASSPRGVSNQPQHF
TGTGCCAGCAGCCCTCGGGGGGTCAGCAATCAGCCCCAGCATTTT
>.|TRBJ1-1|.|TRBV14
CASSQVSGLKAFF
TGTGCCAGCAGCCAAGTGTCAGGGCTGAAAGCTTTCTTT
>.|TRBJ2-1|TRBD2|TRBV30
CAWDYGGAPYNEQFF
TGTGCCTGGGACTACGGGGGGGCCCCCTACAATGAGCAGTTCTTC
>.|TRBJ2-2|.|TRBV15
CATRRELNTGELFF
TGTGCCACCAGAAGGGAGTTGAACACCGGGGAGCTGTTTTTT
>.|TRBJ2-3|TRBD1|TRBV19
CAQRGQVYCTDTQYF
TGTGCCCAGAGGGGGCAGGTATATTGCACAGATACGCAGTATTTT
>.|TRBJ1-3|.|TRBV18
CASSTSVGFSGNTIYF
TGTGCCAGCTCTACCAGCGTCGGCTTCTCTGGAAACACCATATATTTT
>.|TRBJ2-5|TRBD2|TRBV5-1
CASSFNGGEETQYF
TGCGCCAGCAGCTTTAACGGGGGGGAAGAGACCCAGTACTTC
>.|TRBJ1-1|TRBD1|TRBV7-3
CASSLWWDSEAFF
TGTGCCAGCAGCTTATGGTGGGACAGTGAAGCTTTCTTT
>.|TRBJ2-1|TRBD2|TRBV7-9
CASSHPTSGRAYNEQFF
TGTGCCAGCAGCCACCCTACTAGCGGGAGGGCCTACAATGAGCAGTTCTTC
>.|TRBJ1-5|.|TRBV18
CASSPYSGVQPQHF
TGTGCCAGCTCACCTTATTCGGGGGTTCAGCCCCAGCATTTT
>.|TRBJ2-2|TRBD1|TRBV18
CASSPWTGLDTGELFF
TGTGCCAGCTCACCCTGGACAGGGCTCGACACCGGGGAGCTGTTTTTT
>.|TRBJ2-2|.|TRBV2
CASSLHSGELFF
TGTGCCAGCAGCCTCCATAGCGGGGAGCTGTTTTTT
>once|TRBJ2-1|TRBD2|TRBV7-3
CASSSTGLAGVNEQFF
TGTGCCAGCAGCTCGACGGGACTAGCGGGAGTTAATGAGCAGTTCTTC
>.|TRBJ2-1|.|TRBV19
CASSLYNEQFF
TGTGCCAGTAGTCTCTACAATGAGCAGTTCTTC
>.|TRBJ1-2|.|TRBV5-5
CASSSWSGREGYTF
TGTGCCAGCAGCTCTTGGAGCGGACGGGAAGGCTACACCTTC
>.|TRBJ2-2|TRBD2|TRBV10-3
CAIRGTSDTGELFF
TGTGCCATCAGGGGGACTAGCGACACCGGGGAGCTGTTTTTT
>.|TRBJ2-2|TRBD1|TRBV13
CASSGTGSTGELFF
TGTGCCAGCAGCGGGACAGGATCCACCGGGGAGCTGTTTTTT
>few|TRBJ2-7|TRBD2|TRBV5-1
CASSLSGRSYEQYF
TGCGCCAGCAGCTTAAGCGGGAGGTCCTACGAGCAGTACTTC